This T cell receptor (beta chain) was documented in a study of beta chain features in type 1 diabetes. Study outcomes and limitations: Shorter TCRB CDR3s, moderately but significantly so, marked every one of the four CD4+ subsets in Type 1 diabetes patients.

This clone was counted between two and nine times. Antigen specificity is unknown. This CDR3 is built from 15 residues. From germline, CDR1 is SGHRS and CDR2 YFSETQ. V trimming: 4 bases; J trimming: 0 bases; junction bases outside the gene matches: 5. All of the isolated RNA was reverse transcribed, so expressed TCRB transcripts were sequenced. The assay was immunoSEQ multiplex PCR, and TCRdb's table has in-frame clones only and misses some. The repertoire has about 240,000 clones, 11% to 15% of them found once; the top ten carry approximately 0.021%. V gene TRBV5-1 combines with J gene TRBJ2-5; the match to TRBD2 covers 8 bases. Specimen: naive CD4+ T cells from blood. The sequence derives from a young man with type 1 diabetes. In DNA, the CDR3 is TGCGCCAGCAGCATTAGCGGGACTAACCAAGAGACCCAGTACTTC. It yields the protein CASSISGTNQETQYF.